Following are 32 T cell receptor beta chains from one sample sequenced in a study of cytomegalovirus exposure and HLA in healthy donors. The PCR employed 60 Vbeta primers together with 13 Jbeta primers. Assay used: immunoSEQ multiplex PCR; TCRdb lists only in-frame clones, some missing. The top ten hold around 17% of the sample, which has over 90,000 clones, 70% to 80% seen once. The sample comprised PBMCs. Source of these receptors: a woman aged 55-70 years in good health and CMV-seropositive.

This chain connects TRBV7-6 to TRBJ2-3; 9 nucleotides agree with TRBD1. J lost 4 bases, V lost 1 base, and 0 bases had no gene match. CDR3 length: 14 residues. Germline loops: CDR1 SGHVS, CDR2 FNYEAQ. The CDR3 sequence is CASSLGQGADTQYF. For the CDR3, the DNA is TGTGCCAGCAGCTTAGGACAGGGGGCAGATACGCAGTATTTT.

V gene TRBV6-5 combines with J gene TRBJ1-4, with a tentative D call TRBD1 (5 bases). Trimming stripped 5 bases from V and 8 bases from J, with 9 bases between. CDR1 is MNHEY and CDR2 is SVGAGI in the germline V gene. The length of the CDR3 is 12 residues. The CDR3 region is CASSQGGEKLFF. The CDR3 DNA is TGTGCCAGCAGTCAGGGAGGCGAAAAACTGTTTTTT.

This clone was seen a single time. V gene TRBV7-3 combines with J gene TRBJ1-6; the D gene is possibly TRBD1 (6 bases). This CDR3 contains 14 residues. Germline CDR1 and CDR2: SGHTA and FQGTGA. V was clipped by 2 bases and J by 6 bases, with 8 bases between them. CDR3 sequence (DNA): TGTGCCAGCAGCTTAGACAGGACTAATTCACCCCTCCACTTT. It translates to CASSLDRTNSPLHF.

CDR3 coding DNA: TGCGCCCGAGAGGAGGGGACGTGCAATCAGCCCCAGCATTTT. Translated: CAREEGTCNQPQHF. The chain joins TRBV10-1 to TRBJ1-5; D perhaps matches TRBD1 (5 bases). Per germline, CDR1 WNHNN and CDR2 SYGVQD (reference sequence). This CDR3 is 14 amino acids long. V shed 11 bases and J shed 2 bases, with 16 bases lying between them.

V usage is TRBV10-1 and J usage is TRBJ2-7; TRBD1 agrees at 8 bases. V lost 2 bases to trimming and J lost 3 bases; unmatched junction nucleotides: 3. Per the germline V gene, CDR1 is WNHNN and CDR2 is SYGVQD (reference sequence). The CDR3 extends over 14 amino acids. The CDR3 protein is CASSEKQGGYEQYF. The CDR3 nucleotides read TGCGCCAGCAGTGAGAAACAGGGGGGCTACGAGCAGTACTTC.

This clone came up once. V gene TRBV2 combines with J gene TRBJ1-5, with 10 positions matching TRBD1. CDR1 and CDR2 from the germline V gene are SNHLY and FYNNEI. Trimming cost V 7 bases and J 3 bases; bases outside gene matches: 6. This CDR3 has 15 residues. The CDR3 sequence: CASTDRGLVNQPQHF. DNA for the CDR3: TGTGCCAGCACGGACAGGGGGTTGGTCAATCAGCCCCAGCATTTT.

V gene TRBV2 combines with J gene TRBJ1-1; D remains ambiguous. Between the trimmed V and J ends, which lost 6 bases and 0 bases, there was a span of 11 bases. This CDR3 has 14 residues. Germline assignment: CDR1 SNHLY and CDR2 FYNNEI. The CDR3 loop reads CASRLLAVNTEAFF. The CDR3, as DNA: TGTGCCAGCAGGTTGTTGGCAGTGAACACTGAAGCTTTCTTT.

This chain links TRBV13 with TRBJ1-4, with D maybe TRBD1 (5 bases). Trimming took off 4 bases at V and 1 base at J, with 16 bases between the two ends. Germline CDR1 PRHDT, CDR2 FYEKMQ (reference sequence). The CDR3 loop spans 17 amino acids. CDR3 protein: CASSSGQGRRTNEKLFF. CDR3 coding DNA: TGTGCCAGCAGCTCCGGACAAGGCCGGCGAACTAATGAAAAACTGTTTTTT. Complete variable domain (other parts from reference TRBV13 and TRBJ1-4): AAGVIQSPRHLIKEKRETATLKCYPIPRHDTVYWYQQGPGQDPQFLISFYEKMQSDKGSIPDRFSAQQFSDYHSELNMSSLELGDSALYFCASSSGQGRRTNEKLFFGSGTQLSVL.

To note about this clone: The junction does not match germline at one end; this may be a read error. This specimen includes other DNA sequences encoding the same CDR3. The CDR3 here is CATHRAGPSGNEQFF. Written as DNA, the CDR3 is TGTGCCACCCACCGCGCGGGACCATCGGGCAATGAGCAATTCTTC. The gene calls are TRBV19 and TRBJ2-1; TRBD2 is a possible D gene (6 bases). Germline-derived CDR1 and CDR2 are LNHDA and SQIVND (reference sequence). The CDR3 extends over 15 amino acids.

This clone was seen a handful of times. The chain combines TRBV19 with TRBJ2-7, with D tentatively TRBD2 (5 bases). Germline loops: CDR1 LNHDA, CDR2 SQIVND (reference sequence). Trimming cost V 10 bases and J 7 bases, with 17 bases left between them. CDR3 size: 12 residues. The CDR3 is CATGNPGREQYF. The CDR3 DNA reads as TGTGCCACCGGGAACCCCGGACGGGAGCAGTACTTC.

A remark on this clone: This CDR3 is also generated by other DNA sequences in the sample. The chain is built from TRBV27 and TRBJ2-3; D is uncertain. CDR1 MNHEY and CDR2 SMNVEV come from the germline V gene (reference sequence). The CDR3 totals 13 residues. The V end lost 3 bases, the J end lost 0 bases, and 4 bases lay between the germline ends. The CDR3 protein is CASSFSSTDTQYF. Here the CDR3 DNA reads TGTGCCAGCAGTTTCTCTAGCACAGATACGCAGTATTTT.

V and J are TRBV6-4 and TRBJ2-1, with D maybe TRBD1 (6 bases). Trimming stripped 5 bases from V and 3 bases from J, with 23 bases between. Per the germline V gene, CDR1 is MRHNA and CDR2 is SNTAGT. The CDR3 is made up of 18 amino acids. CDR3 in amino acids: CASSRQAQVDRIYNEQFF. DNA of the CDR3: TGTGCCAGCAGTAGACAGGCGCAGGTAGATCGTATCTACAATGAGCAGTTCTTC.

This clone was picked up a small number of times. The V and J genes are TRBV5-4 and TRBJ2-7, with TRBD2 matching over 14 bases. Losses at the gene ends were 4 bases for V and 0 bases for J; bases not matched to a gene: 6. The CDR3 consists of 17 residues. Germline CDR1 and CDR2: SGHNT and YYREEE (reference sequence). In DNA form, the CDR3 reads TGTGCCAGCAGCCTGGGACTAGCGGGAGCCTCCTCCTACGAGCAGTACTTC. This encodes CASSLGLAGASSYEQYF. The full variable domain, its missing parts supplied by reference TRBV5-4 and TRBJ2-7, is ETGVTQSPTHLIKTRGQQVTLRCSSQSGHNTVSWYQQALGQGPQFIFQYYREEENGRGNFPPRFSGLQFPNYSSELNVNALELDDSALYLCASSLGLAGASSYEQYFGPGTRLTVT.

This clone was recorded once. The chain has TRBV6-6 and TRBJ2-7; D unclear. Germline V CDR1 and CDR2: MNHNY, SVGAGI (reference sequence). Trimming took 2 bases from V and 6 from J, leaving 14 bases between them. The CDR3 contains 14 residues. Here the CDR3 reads CASSYEYRVGEQYF. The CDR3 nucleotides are TGTGCCAGCAGTTACGAGTACCGGGTGGGCGAGCAGTACTTC.

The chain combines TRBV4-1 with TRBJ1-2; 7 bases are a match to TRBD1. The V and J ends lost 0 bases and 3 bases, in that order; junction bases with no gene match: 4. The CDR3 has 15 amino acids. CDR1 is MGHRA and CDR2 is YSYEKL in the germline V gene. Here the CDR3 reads CASSQEDRSYYGYTF. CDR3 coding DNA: TGCGCCAGCAGCCAAGAGGACAGGAGTTACTATGGCTACACCTTC.

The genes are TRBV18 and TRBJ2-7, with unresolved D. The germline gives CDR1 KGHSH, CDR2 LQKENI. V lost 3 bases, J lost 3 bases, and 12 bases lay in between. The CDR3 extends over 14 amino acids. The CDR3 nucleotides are TGTGCCAGCTCACCCCAAGCCGCGAGCTACGAGCAGTACTTC. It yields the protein CASSPQAASYEQYF.

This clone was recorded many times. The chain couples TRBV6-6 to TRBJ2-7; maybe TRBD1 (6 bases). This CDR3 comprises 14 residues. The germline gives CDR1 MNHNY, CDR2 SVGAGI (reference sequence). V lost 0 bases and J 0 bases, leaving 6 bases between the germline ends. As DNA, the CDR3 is TGTGCCAGCAGTTACTCGGACAGCTCCTACGAGCAGTACTTC. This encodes CASSYSDSSYEQYF.

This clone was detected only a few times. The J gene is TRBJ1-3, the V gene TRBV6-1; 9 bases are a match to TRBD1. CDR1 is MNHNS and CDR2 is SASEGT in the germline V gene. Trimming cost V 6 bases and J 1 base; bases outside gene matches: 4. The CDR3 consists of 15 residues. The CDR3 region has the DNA TGTGCCAGCAGACCGGGACAGGGTTCTGGAAACACCATATATTTT. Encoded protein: CASRPGQGSGNTIYF.

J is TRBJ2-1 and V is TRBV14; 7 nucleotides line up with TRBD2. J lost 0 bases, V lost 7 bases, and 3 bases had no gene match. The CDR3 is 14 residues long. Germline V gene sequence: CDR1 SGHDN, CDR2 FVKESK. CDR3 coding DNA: TGTGCCAGCAACGGCGGGAGCTCCTACAATGAGCAGTTCTTC. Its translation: CASNGGSSYNEQFF.

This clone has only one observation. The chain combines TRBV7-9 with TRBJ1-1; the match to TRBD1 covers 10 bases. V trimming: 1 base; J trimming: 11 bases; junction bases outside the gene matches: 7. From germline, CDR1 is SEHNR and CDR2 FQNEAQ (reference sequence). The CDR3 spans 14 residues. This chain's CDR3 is CASSLGDRGLGAFF. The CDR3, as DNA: TGTGCCAGCAGCTTAGGCGACAGGGGGCTAGGGGCTTTCTTT.

The CDR3 spells CASRGRGSSYNEQFF. Written as DNA, the CDR3 is TGTGCCTCCCGAGGGAGGGGCAGCTCCTACAATGAGCAGTTCTTC. The chain combines TRBV10-3 with TRBJ2-1; 7 bases are shared with TRBD2. The ends lost 11 bases at V and 0 bases at J; junction bases unmatched: 10. The CDR3 covers 15 residues. Germline V gives CDR1 ENHRY, CDR2 SYGVKD.

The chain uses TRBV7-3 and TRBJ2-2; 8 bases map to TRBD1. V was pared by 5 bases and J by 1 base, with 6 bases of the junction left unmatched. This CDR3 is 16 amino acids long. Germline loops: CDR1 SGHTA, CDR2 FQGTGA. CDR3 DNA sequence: TGTGCCAGCAGCACTTTTGGGACAGGGAACACCGGGGAGCTGTTTTTT. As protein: CASSTFGTGNTGELFF.

The CDR3 nucleotides are TGTGCCAGCTCATCTGTAGCGGTGTATGGGGCCAACGTCCTGACTTTC. This gives the protein CASSSVAVYGANVLTF. This sequence joins TRBV18 and TRBJ2-6; D may be TRBD2 (6 bases). Trimming cost V 5 bases and J 3 bases, with 14 bases left between them. The CDR3 consists of 16 residues. The germline CDR1 and CDR2 sequences are KGHSH and LQKENI.

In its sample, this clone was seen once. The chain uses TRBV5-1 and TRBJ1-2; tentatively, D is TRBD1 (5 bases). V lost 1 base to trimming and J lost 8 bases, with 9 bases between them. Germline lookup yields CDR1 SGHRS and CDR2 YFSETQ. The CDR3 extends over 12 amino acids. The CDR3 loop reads CASSLRGVGYTF. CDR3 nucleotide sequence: TGCGCCAGCAGCTTGCGGGGGGTCGGCTACACCTTC.

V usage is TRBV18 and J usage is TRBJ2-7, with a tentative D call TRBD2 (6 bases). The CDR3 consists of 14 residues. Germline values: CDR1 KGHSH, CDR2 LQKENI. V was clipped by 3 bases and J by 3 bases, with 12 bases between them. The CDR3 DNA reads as TGTGCCAGCTCACCGTTTGGACTACGCTACGAGCAGTACTTC. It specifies CASSPFGLRYEQYF.

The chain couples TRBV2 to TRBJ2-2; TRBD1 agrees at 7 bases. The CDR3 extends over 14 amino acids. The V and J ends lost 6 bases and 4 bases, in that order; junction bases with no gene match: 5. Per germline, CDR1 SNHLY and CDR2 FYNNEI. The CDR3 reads CASSANRGTGELFF. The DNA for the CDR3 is TGTGCCAGCAGCGCAAACAGGGGCACCGGGGAGCTGTTTTTT. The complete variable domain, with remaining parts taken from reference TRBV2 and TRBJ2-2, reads EPEVTQTPSHQVTQMGQEVILRCVPISNHLYFYWYRQILGQKVEFLVSFYNNEISEKSEIFDDQFSVERPDGSNFTLKIRSTKLEDSAMYFCASSANRGTGELFFGEGSRLTVL.

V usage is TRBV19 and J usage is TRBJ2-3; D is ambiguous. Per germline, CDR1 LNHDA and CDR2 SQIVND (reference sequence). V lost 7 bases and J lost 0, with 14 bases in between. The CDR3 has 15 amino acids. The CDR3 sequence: CASTPRSASTDTQYF. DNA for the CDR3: TGTGCCAGTACCCCGAGGAGCGCGAGCACAGATACGCAGTATTTT.

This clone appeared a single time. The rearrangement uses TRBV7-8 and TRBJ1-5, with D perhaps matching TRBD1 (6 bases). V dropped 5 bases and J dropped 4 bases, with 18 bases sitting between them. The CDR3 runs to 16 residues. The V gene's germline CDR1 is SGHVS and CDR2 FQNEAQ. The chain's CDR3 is CASSQRGAERNQPQHF. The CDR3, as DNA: TGTGCCAGCAGCCAACGGGGGGCAGAAAGAAATCAGCCCCAGCATTTT.

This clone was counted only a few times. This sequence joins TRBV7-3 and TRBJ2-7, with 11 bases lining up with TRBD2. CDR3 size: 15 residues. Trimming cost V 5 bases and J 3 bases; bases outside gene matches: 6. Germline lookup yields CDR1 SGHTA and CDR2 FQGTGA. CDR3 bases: TGTGCCAGCAGCGTCACTAGCGGGAGAAGCTACGAGCAGTACTTC. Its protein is CASSVTSGRSYEQYF. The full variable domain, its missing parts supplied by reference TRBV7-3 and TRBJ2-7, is GAGVSQTPSNKVTEKGKYVELRCDPISGHTALYWYRQSLGQGPEFLIYFQGTGAADDSGLPNDRFFAVRPEGSVSTLKIQRTERGDSAVYLCASSVTSGRSYEQYFGPGTRLTVT.

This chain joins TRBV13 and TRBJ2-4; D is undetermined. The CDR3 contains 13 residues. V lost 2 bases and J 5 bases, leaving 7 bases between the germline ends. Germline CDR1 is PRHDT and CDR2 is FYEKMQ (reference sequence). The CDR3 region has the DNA TGTGCCAGCAGCTTATTAACGGAAAACATTCAGTACTTC. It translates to CASSLLTENIQYF.

The CDR3 DNA reads as TGTGCCAGCAGTTTCAGCGAACTCTACGAGCAGTACTTC. Its protein is CASSFSELYEQYF. This chain connects TRBV14 to TRBJ2-7, with D unclear. From germline, CDR1 is SGHDN and CDR2 FVKESK. V was shortened by 6 bases and J by 3 bases, with 12 bases between the two germline ends. This CDR3 has 13 amino acids.

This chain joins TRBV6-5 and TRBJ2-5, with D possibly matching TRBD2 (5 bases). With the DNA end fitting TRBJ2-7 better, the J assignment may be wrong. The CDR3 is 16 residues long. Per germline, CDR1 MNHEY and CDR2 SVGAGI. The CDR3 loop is CASSYGSEAGGYEQYF. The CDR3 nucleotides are TGTGCCAGCAGTTACGGGTCGGAGGCAGGAGGATACGAGCAGTACTTC.